Each of the 30 T cell receptor beta chains below was sequenced from the same sample in a study of T-cell reconstitution after alpha-beta-depleted transplantation in children. Preparation of the TCRbeta library involved a method that used unique molecular identifiers. TCRdb called the PCR reads again in MiXCR, with one record for every CDR3 protein. The table shows about 580,000 distinct CDR3 sequences, with 23% occurring only once. This specimen was PBMCs, mostly from graft donor cells, taken 360 days after TCRalphabeta/CD19-depleted stem cell transplant. The receptors originated from a boy under three years old who had a stem cell transplant for acute myeloid leukemia, so the T cells may come from the graft donor.

This clonotype was seen more than once but under ten times. The rearrangement joins TRBV20-1 to TRBJ2-3; 10 bases fit TRBD1. The CDR3 has 15 amino acids. Trimming removed 4 bases from V and 6 bases from J; junction bases left unmatched: 10. Germline values: CDR1 DFQATT, CDR2 SNEGSKA (reference sequence). The CDR3 region has the DNA TGCAGTGCTACCCGGGACAGGGGCTTTGTTGATACGCAGTATTTT. It translates to CSATRDRGFVDTQYF.

The J gene is TRBJ2-2, the V gene TRBV4-1; no reliable D call. The V end was cut by 4 bases, the J end by 1 base, with 16 bases between. Per the germline V gene, CDR1 is MGHRA and CDR2 is YSYEKL. The CDR3 runs to 17 residues. CDR3: CASSPRWQVVNTGELFF. CDR3 in DNA: TGCGCCAGCAGCCCACGTTGGCAGGTGGTGAACACCGGGGAGCTGTTTTTT.

The chain recombines TRBV12-3 or TRBV12-4 with TRBJ2-5; 11 bases are shared with TRBD2. After removal of 1 base from V and 5 bases from J, the junction contained 6 bases not matched to a gene. The CDR3 totals 16 residues. CDR3: CASSLDRWTSGETQYF. CDR3 DNA sequence: TGTGCCAGCAGTTTAGATAGATGGACTAGCGGGGAGACCCAGTACTTC.

This chain uses TRBV20-1 with TRBJ1-4; D is perhaps TRBD1 (6 bases). Germline-derived CDR1 and CDR2 are DFQATT and SNEGSKA (reference sequence). V dropped 2 bases and J dropped 8 bases, with 18 bases sitting between them. The CDR3 has 15 amino acids. Written as DNA, the CDR3 is TGCAGTGCTAGACCCGTGGGGGGGGCGCCCGAAAAACTGTTTTTT. It encodes CSARPVGGAPEKLFF.

For the CDR3, the DNA is TGTGCCAGCAGTCCCGGGGGCACTAGCACAGATACGCAGTATTTT. It is translated as CASSPGGTSTDTQYF. V gene TRBV2 combines with J gene TRBJ2-3; D is perhaps TRBD1 or TRBD2 (6 bases each). This CDR3 has 15 residues. From germline, CDR1 is SNHLY and CDR2 FYNNEI. Trimming stripped 5 bases from V and 0 bases from J, with 12 bases between. Combining the CDR3 with reference TRBV2 and TRBJ2-3 gives the whole variable domain EPEVTQTPSHQVTQMGQEVILRCVPISNHLYFYWYRQILGQKVEFLVSFYNNEISEKSEIFDDQFSVERPDGSNFTLKIRSTKLEDSAMYFCASSPGGTSTDTQYFGPGTRLTVL.

The rearrangement links TRBV20-1 to TRBJ2-3; the D is unclear. Germline V CDR1 and CDR2: DFQATT, SNEGSKA (reference sequence). The CDR3 length is 14 residues. V was clipped by 3 bases and J by 0 bases, with 10 bases between them. This CDR3 is CSARAVRSTDTQYF. CDR3 bases: TGCAGTGCTAGGGCGGTCAGGAGCACAGATACGCAGTATTTT.

As DNA, the CDR3 is TGTGCCAGCAGACCGGCTACTTTGGGCAAAAACATTCAGTACTTC. It specifies CASRPATLGKNIQYF. The chain links TRBV7-6 to TRBJ2-4; D not resolved. V shed 6 bases and J shed 3 bases, with 15 bases lying between them. This CDR3 contains 15 residues. Per the germline V gene, CDR1 is SGHVS and CDR2 is FNYEAQ.

The V gene is TRBV5-1, the J gene TRBJ2-1; no reliable D call. This CDR3 spans 14 amino acids. V gave up 0 bases and J gave up 6 bases, with 10 bases separating them. Germline V gives CDR1 SGHRS, CDR2 YFSETQ. CDR3 DNA sequence: TGCGCCAGCAGCTTGGAGGCCTACCCCAATGAGCAGTTCTTC. It yields the protein CASSLEAYPNEQFF.

The genes are TRBV14 and TRBJ2-3; TRBD2 agrees at 15 bases. Germline V gene lookup returns CDR1 SGHDN and CDR2 FVKESK. The V gene end was trimmed by 4 bases and the J gene end by 6 bases; junction bases not matched to a gene: 2. CDR3 length equals 15 residues. DNA of the CDR3: TGTGCCAGCAGCCGGACTAGCGGGGGGGTGGATACGCAGTATTTT. This translates into CASSRTSGGVDTQYF.

This clonotype showed up many times. The genes are TRBV7-9 and TRBJ1-1; D gene unclear. This CDR3 has 13 amino acids. Germline-derived CDR1 and CDR2 are SEHNR and FQNEAQ (reference sequence). The ends were cut back, 4 bases at V and 1 base at J, with 7 bases in the middle. CDR3 sequence (DNA): TGTGCCAGCAGCTCGGTCGAGAACACTGAAGCTTTCTTT. Protein: CASSSVENTEAFF.

The sample holds many counts of this clonotype. The V call is TRBV20-1, the J call TRBJ2-1; D remains unclear. This CDR3 region has 13 residues. The ends were cut back, 4 bases at V and 2 bases at J, with 9 bases in the middle. Germline CDR1 reads DFQATT; CDR2 reads SNEGSKA (reference sequence). The CDR3 region has the DNA TGCAGTGCTACAGCTAGAGCCTACAATGAGCAGTTCTTC. Residues: CSATARAYNEQFF.

This chain connects TRBV5-1 to TRBJ2-6; D is perhaps TRBD2 (5 bases). Trimming removed 3 bases from V and 2 bases from J, with 9 bases in between. This CDR3 has 15 residues. Germline V gene data show CDR1 as SGHRS and CDR2 as YFSETQ. DNA for the CDR3: TGCGCCAGCAGCTCGAGGGTTCCTGGGGCCAACGTCCTGACTTTC. It translates to CASSSRVPGANVLTF.

This clonotype was picked up a small number of times. CDR3 sequence: CSARDLRDEQYF. The CDR3 DNA is TGCAGTGCTAGAGATTTGAGGGACGAGCAGTACTTC. The chain employs TRBV20-1 and TRBJ2-7; weak D call: TRBD2 (5 bases). The germline V gene encodes CDR1 DFQATT and CDR2 SNEGSKA (reference sequence). The CDR3 loop spans 12 amino acids. Trimming left V 0 bases short and J 5 bases short, with 8 bases between.

This clonotype was observed many times. The V and J genes are TRBV12-3 or TRBV12-4 and TRBJ1-5; weak D call: TRBD1 (5 bases). Trimming left V 2 bases short and J 3 bases short, with 14 bases between. The CDR3 sequence is 16 residues long. CDR3: CASSLYGGPVNQPQHF. The DNA for the CDR3 is TGTGCCAGCAGTTTATATGGGGGACCGGTCAATCAGCCCCAGCATTTT.

The chain has TRBV6-1 and TRBJ2-3; D gene unclear. The CDR3 consists of 17 residues. Trimming shortened V by 6 bases and J by 0 bases, and 19 bases separated the two germline ends. Germline V gene data show CDR1 as MNHNS and CDR2 as SASEGT. This CDR3 is CASSPLTGLSSTDTQYF. The CDR3, as DNA: TGTGCCAGCAGCCCTCTCACCGGGTTATCTAGCACAGATACGCAGTATTTT.

V is TRBV20-1 and J is TRBJ2-3, with D possibly being TRBD1 (6 bases). Trimming took off 3 bases at V and 2 bases at J, with 12 bases between the two ends. Germline CDR1 and CDR2: DFQATT and SNEGSKA (reference sequence). The CDR3 has 14 amino acids. CDR3 in amino acids: CSASEQGATDTQYF. The CDR3 DNA is TGCAGTGCTAGCGAACAGGGTGCCACAGATACGCAGTATTTT.

The chain links TRBV20-1 to TRBJ2-7, with 8 bases identical to TRBD1. This CDR3 comprises 13 residues. The junction had 6 bases not matched to a gene; V was cut back by 5 bases and J by 3 bases. CDR1 is DFQATT, CDR2 SNEGSKA, per germline (reference sequence). The CDR3 loop reads CSALTGARYEQYV. CDR3 bases: TGCAGTGCTTTGACAGGGGCTCGCTACGAGCAGTACGTC.

Many counts were recorded for this clonotype. The V call is TRBV20-1, the J call TRBJ2-5, with 9 bases lining up with TRBD2. The CDR3 runs to 17 residues. V trimming: 3 bases; J trimming: 0 bases; junction bases outside the gene matches: 11. CDR1 DFQATT and CDR2 SNEGSKA come from the germline V gene (reference sequence). The chain's CDR3 is CSARRAGGLPYQETQYF. CDR3 DNA: TGCAGTGCTAGGCGGGCGGGGGGGCTCCCGTACCAAGAGACCCAGTACTTC.

This sequence joins TRBV12-3 or TRBV12-4 and TRBJ2-1, with TRBD2 identical over 9 bases. With 5 bases clipped from V and 9 bases from J, the junction kept 14 bases outside the gene matches. There are 16 residues in the CDR3. CDR3 sequence: CASSPSSGGPHSEQFF. CDR3 DNA: TGTGCCAGCAGTCCGTCGAGCGGGGGGCCCCACTCTGAGCAGTTCTTC.

A few counts support this clonotype. The chain employs TRBV29-1 and TRBJ1-4; no reliable D call. The CDR3 loop spans 13 amino acids. Trimming removed 4 bases at V and 3 bases at J, with 9 bases between. Germline values: CDR1 SQVTM, CDR2 ANQGSEA. The CDR3 nucleotides are TGCAGCGTTGGGGGATTAGCTAATGAAAAACTGTTTTTT. This gives the protein CSVGGLANEKLFF. Using reference TRBV29-1 and TRBJ1-4 for the parts outside the CDR3, the full variable domain is SAVISQKPSRDICQRGTSLTIQCQVDSQVTMMFWYRQQPGQSLTLIATANQGSEATYESGFVIDKFPISRPNLTFSTLTVSNMSPEDSSIYLCSVGGLANEKLFFGSGTQLSVL.

The V and J genes are TRBV7-6 and TRBJ2-2; D is perhaps TRBD2 (5 bases). The germline V gene encodes CDR1 SGHVS and CDR2 FNYEAQ. The CDR3 sequence is 16 residues long. Trimming took off 0 bases at V and 3 bases at J, with 11 bases between the two ends. In DNA form, the CDR3 reads TGTGCCAGCAGCTTAGCAGGAGGATTATACACCGGGGAGCTGTTTTTT. Residues: CASSLAGGLYTGELFF.

This clonotype occurred a few times. The genes are TRBV5-1 and TRBJ1-5; 9 positions match TRBD1. CDR1 is SGHRS, CDR2 YFSETQ, per germline. This CDR3 spans 15 amino acids. V lost 4 bases, J lost 4 bases, and 6 bases stayed unmatched. CDR3 sequence (DNA): TGCGCCAGCAGCGCCGGGGACAGGGATAATCAGCCCCAGCATTTT. It translates to CASSAGDRDNQPQHF. Looking up the rest from reference TRBV5-1 and TRBJ1-5 gives the full variable domain: KAGVTQTPRYLIKTRGQQVTLSCSPISGHRSVSWYQQTPGQGLQFLFEYFSETQRNKGNFPGRFSGRQFSNSRSEMNVSTLELGDSALYLCASSAGDRDNQPQHFGDGTRLSIL.

A few counts support this clonotype. The CDR3 coding sequence is TGTGCCAGCAGCTTGGAACAGGGAATATACGAGCAGTACGTC. Its translation is CASSLEQGIYEQYV. V gene TRBV5-5 combines with J gene TRBJ2-7; a weak D match, TRBD1 (6 bases). With 0 bases removed from V and 4 bases from J, the gap between germline ends came to 11 bases. CDR1 SGHKS and CDR2 YYEKEE come from the germline V gene (reference sequence). This CDR3 spans 14 amino acids.

The table lists this clonotype with a few counts. V gene TRBV4-3 combines with J gene TRBJ2-1; D remains ambiguous. This CDR3 is built from 16 residues. The germline V gene has CDR1 LGHNA and CDR2 YSLEER. The V gene lost 0 bases and the J gene lost 1 base, with 10 bases spanning the gap. The CDR3 protein is CASSQDSTRSYNEQFF. The DNA for the CDR3 is TGCGCCAGCAGCCAAGATAGCACCCGTTCCTACAATGAGCAGTTCTTC.

There are many counts of this clonotype. One junction end disagrees with the germline gene, perhaps due to a read error. The chain links TRBV29-1 to TRBJ2-7; TRBD1 matches 8 bases. Germline CDR1 is SQVTM and CDR2 is ANQGSEA. This CDR3 is built from 13 residues. The CDR3 sequence: CSIETGADYEQYF. CDR3 coding DNA: TGCAGCATTGAGACAGGGGCGGACTACGAGCAGTACTTC.

This clonotype was seen ten or more times. The chain is built from TRBV29-1 and TRBJ2-5, with a weak D call TRBD2 (5 bases). CDR3 length: 14 residues. Trimming removed 6 bases at V and 0 bases at J, with 14 bases between. Germline V gene data show CDR1 as SQVTM and CDR2 as ANQGSEA. CDR3 sequence reads: CSVPDWMYQETQYF. The CDR3 DNA follows: TGCAGCGTCCCGGACTGGATGTACCAAGAGACCCAGTACTTC.

The table lists this clonotype with many counts. The rearrangement uses TRBV12-3 or TRBV12-4 and TRBJ2-1, with 10 bases identical to TRBD2. V lost 5 bases to trimming and J lost 10 bases; unmatched junction nucleotides: 11. The CDR3 has 15 amino acids. The CDR3 DNA is TGTGCCAGCAGTGCGTCTAGCGGGGGTCCGGAAGAGCAGTTCTTC. Protein sequence: CASSASSGGPEEQFF.

This clonotype occurred a few times. The CDR3 protein is CASGLWETLGNEQFF. DNA for the CDR3: TGTGCTAGTGGTTTGTGGGAGACCCTGGGGAATGAGCAGTTCTTC. The J gene is TRBJ2-1, the V gene TRBV12-5; tentatively, D is TRBD2 (5 bases). Germline V gene data show CDR1 as LGHNT and CDR2 as FRNRAP. The CDR3 sequence is 15 residues long. V was clipped by 2 bases and J by 7 bases, with 15 bases between them.

This clonotype was detected ten times or more. This chain connects TRBV20-1 to TRBJ2-1; D is ambiguous. V gave up 5 bases and J gave up 4 bases, with 15 bases separating them. The length of the CDR3 is 14 residues. Germline V gives CDR1 DFQATT, CDR2 SNEGSKA (reference sequence). CDR3 in DNA: TGCAGTGCTGGGGATTCGGGCCTATACAATGAGCAGTTCTTC. The encoded protein is CSAGDSGLYNEQFF.

In its sample, this clonotype was seen many times. The CDR3 loop reads CASSQDLRQGTGANVLTF. Here the CDR3 DNA reads TGTGCCAGCAGCCAAGATCTCCGACAGGGGACTGGGGCCAACGTCCTGACTTTC. The V and J genes are TRBV4-2 and TRBJ2-6, with TRBD1 matching 8 bases. The CDR3 length is 18 residues. The V gene end was trimmed by 0 bases and the J gene end by 2 bases; junction bases not matched to a gene: 6. Germline lookup yields CDR1 LGHNA and CDR2 YNFKEQ.